This T cell receptor beta chain was sequenced during a study of vaccination effects on CD4 cells after COVID-19. Sequencing was preceded by expansion of antigen-specific CD4+ T cells with viral peptide pools in the ViraFEST assay. It was after nine to ten days of culture that CD4+ T cells were isolated. Vaccination of participants consisted of two doses of either the BNT162b2 or mRNA-1273 vaccine. Regarding this clone: Its antigen is unknown.

Produced via immunoSEQ multiplex PCR; TCRdb's table is partial and in-frame only. The table records tens of thousands of clones, 72% of them present only once. This CDR3 spans 17 amino acids. Trimming took 4 bases from V and 0 from J, leaving 17 bases between them. Per the germline V gene, CDR1 is SGHKS and CDR2 is YYEKEE (reference sequence). The sample was CD4+ T cells from PBMCs cultured with HCoV-229E spike peptides, taken after COVID-19 vaccination. This sequence originates from a human donor who received a COVID-19 vaccine. V usage is TRBV5-5 and J usage is TRBJ2-1, with D possibly TRBD1 on 6 matching bases. The CDR3 reads CASSIFTGSSSYNEQFF. The CDR3 region has the DNA TGTGCCAGCAGCATATTTACAGGGTCCAGCTCCTACAATGAGCAGTTCTTC.